The clone carrying this TCR beta chain was found once. TCRdb's table, derived via immunoSEQ multiplex PCR, lists solely in-frame clones and lacks some. Of about 12,000 clones in the sample, about 74% were seen once. This sample was taken from a study of T cells after somatic rescue of genetic block. Germline V gene data show CDR1 as ENHRY and CDR2 as SYGVKD. The CDR3 sequence is 16 residues long. The V and J ends lost 3 bases and 7 bases, in that order; junction bases with no gene match: 10. V usage is TRBV10-3 and J usage is TRBJ1-5; 9 positions agree with TRBD1. The sequenced sample consisted of peripheral blood mononuclear cells (PBMCs). The clonotype originates from a boy aged 5-17 years. CDR3 nucleotide sequence: TGTGCCATCAGTGATATAGCGACAGGGGGTTCACAGCCCCAGCATTTT. Amino acids: CAISDIATGGSQPQHF.